This TCR beta chain derives from a study of shared clonotypes between healthy human individuals. Naive CD8 cells lacked CD45RO and underwent positive selection for CCR7, leaving out terminally differentiated effector memory CD45RA+ cells. DNA at 200 ng, around 30,000 T cell genomes, went into sorted-subset replicate PCRs. TCRdb keeps only in-frame clones here, not all; method: immunoSEQ multiplex PCR. The sample includes about 2,100,000 clones, roughly 91% seen only once; the top ten take 1.5% to 2%. Germline CDR1 reads MDHEN; CDR2 reads SYDVKM. There are 16 residues in the CDR3. J was trimmed by 8 bases and V by 7 bases; bases with no gene match: 16. This clone was picked up one time.

The V call is TRBV28, the J call TRBJ1-1, with TRBD1 matching over 10 bases. This TCR was recovered from a man aged 18 to 35 in good health. Some clones in this sample may be carry-over from other donors' samples. The source material was naive CD8+ T cells from PBMCs. CDR3 sequence reads: CASTLSLQTGGLEAFF. CDR3 coding DNA: TGTGCCAGCACCCTTTCCCTCCAGACAGGGGGCTTGGAAGCTTTCTTT.